This TCR beta chain is drawn from a study of blood T cell repertoires in COVID-19 (dated by TCRdb to the early 2020s). About the investigation overall: ImmuneRACE Cohort 3 recovered participants were defined by two consecutive negative NP/OP PCR tests, healthcare professional clearance, or symptom resolution. Samples covering the acute and convalescent phases of COVID-19 were provided by collaborators in the United States, Italy and Spain. The prospective study material was composed of cDNA or gDNA derived from T cells, B-cell-depleted T cells, or PBMCs. Deeply sampled blood TCRbeta repertoires from subjects exposed to, actively infected with, or recovered from COVID-19 were included in the dataset. The repertoires were released in a freely available public database intended as a resource for research on the immune response to SARS-CoV-2. The samples were drawn from the first 160 participants of the ongoing ImmuneRACE study and from 1,254 subjects provided by 6 global collaborators. The sample metadata nearly always contained a de-identified subject ID, COVID-19 status, age in years and sex. Where available, HLA class I and class II types were obtained from metadata supplied by the sample provider rather than from assay-based typing. What the authors observed across the whole study: How much clinical and demographic metadata was included differed by source and by participant, and the metadata was provided uncurated.

Note on this clone: This receptor's antigen is unknown. The sample holds no much larger clone one base away, and base qualities are not on file.

TCRbeta CDR3 regions were amplified from genomic DNA using the immunoSEQ Assay, a bias-controlled multiplex PCR. The source study handled its data this way. Nucleated cell counts per sample were estimated from amplification of reference gene primers within the assay. To quantify the absolute abundance of each unique TCRbeta CDR3 rearrangement, sequence reads were collapsed and filtered. For each sample, productive Simpson clonality was calculated as the square root of Simpson's diversity index over productive rearrangements. TCRdb mirrors the immuneACCESS table, restricted to in-frame sequences. Some clones are absent from its copies; in checked studies, under half trace to an unresolved V gene, and the reason for the others is unknown. The V and J calls and the clone size are those of that table, but D and trimming were determined from the DNA. The sample data list approximately 210,000 clones, and about nine tenths of these were observed just once. 7% to 9% of the sample lies in the top ten.

V is cut back by 0 bases and J by 1 base, with 1 base in the junction unmatched. The CDR3 numbers 15 residues from cysteine through phenylalanine. Only CDR3 DNA is held: 45 bases, read in frame from base 1. In the germline V gene (reference sequence), CDR1 corresponds to SGHNT and CDR2 to YYREEE. Enrolling through a virtual design, the prospective study's participants ranged in age from roughly 18 to 95 years and lived across roughly 24 United States geographic areas. Cohort assignment in the prospective study relied on participant-reported clinical history from a screening survey and a study questionnaire. Each participant in the prospective study had whole blood, serum and a nasopharyngeal or oropharyngeal swab collected by mobile phlebotomists. Prospective study participants could optionally give additional blood draws and questionnaires over an approximately 2-month period. Before DNA extraction, blood samples from the prospective study were shipped at room temperature or frozen.

Input material: PBMCs or T cells enriched from blood (not recorded which). Recombination joined TRBV5-4 with TRBJ1-3; the central 7 bases match TRBD1. The receptor was isolated from a man younger than 40 in a cohort exposed to, infected with or recovered from COVID-19 (not recorded which). The CDR3 reads CASSLEGASGNTIYF. The base sequence is TGTGCCAGCAGCTTGGAGGGGGCTTCTGGAAACACCATATATTTT.